This TCR beta chain is drawn from a study of T cell changes during pregnancy in multiple sclerosis. The CDR3 covers 14 residues. Germline V CDR1 and CDR2: SNHLY, FYNNEI. V shed 3 bases and J shed 0 bases, with 7 bases lying between them. The protocol was immunoSEQ multiplex PCR, while the TCRdb copy is restricted to in-frame clones and leaves out a portion. The sample carries fewer than 40,000 clones, 87% recorded once. Sample: CD8+ T cells from peripheral blood mononuclear cells, taken in the first trimester of pregnancy. The V and J genes are TRBV2 and TRBJ2-3; D remains ambiguous. The source of this sequence is a female donor with multiple sclerosis, enrolled in a pregnancy study. In nucleotides, the CDR3 is TGTGCCAGCAGTGAGGGCAGTAGCACAGATACGCAGTATTTT. It is translated as CASSEGSSTDTQYF. Combining the CDR3 with reference TRBV2 and TRBJ2-3 gives the whole variable domain EPEVTQTPSHQVTQMGQEVILRCVPISNHLYFYWYRQILGQKVEFLVSFYNNEISEKSEIFDDQFSVERPDGSNFTLKIRSTKLEDSAMYFCASSEGSSTDTQYFGPGTRLTVL.